A selection of T cell receptor beta chains follows, all from one sample in a study of blood T cell repertoires in COVID-19. The data were produced by immunoSEQ multiplex PCR, yet TCRdb's version contains in-frame clones alone and is incomplete. The sample consists of nearly 100,000 clones, approximately 84% of them appearing once. The sequenced material came from peripheral blood. The receptors stem from a man between 65 and 79 years old with acute or convalescent COVID-19. Both conserved end residues are part of each CDR3. The D gene is left open where the match is weak. The size entry is marked missing in some rows and otherwise reads once, few, many or a size class.

CDR3 length: 15
D gene: TRBD1
J gene: TRBJ1-1
clone size: .
V gene: TRBV9
CDR3 protein: CASSKQGGMNTEAFF
CDR3 DNA: TGTGCCAGCAGCAAACAGGGGGGCATGAACACTGAAGCTTTCTTT

CDR3 length: 13
D gene: TRBD1
J gene: TRBJ1-1
clone size: .
V gene: TRBV7-9
CDR3 protein: CASRGQGTTEAFF
CDR3 DNA: TGTGCCAGCAGGGGACAGGGAACCACTGAAGCTTTCTTT

CDR3 length: 12
D gene: TRBD2
J gene: TRBJ2-1
clone size: .
V gene: TRBV29-1
CDR3 protein: CSGRTSLDEQFF
CDR3 DNA: TGCAGCGGGAGGACTAGCTTGGATGAGCAGTTCTTC

CDR3 length: 13
D gene: TRBD1
J gene: TRBJ1-1
clone size: .
V gene: TRBV6-5
CDR3 protein: CASAGTEDTEAFF
CDR3 DNA: TGTGCCAGTGCCGGGACAGAGGACACTGAAGCTTTCTTT

CDR3 length: 15
D gene: TRBD1
J gene: TRBJ1-2
clone size: .
V gene: TRBV7-9
CDR3 protein: CASSSLGQRNYGYTF
CDR3 DNA: TGTGCCAGCAGCAGCCTGGGACAGCGGAACTATGGCTACACCTTC

CDR3 length: 14
D gene: TRBD2
J gene: TRBJ2-5
clone size: few
V gene: TRBV11-2
CDR3 protein: CASSLGGGRETQYF
CDR3 DNA: TGTGCCAGCAGCTTAGGCGGGGGTCGAGAGACCCAGTACTTC

CDR3 length: 16
D gene: .
J gene: TRBJ1-4
clone size: .
V gene: TRBV15
CDR3 protein: CATSRQQGLANEKLFF
CDR3 DNA: TGTGCCACCAGCAGGCAGCAGGGGTTGGCTAATGAAAAACTGTTTTTT

CDR3 length: 15
D gene: TRBD1
J gene: TRBJ2-7
clone size: .
V gene: TRBV25-1
CDR3 protein: CASSELGTVSYEQYF
CDR3 DNA: TGTGCCAGCAGTGAACTAGGGACAGTGTCCTACGAGCAGTACTTC

CDR3 length: 17
D gene: .
J gene: TRBJ2-1
clone size: once
V gene: TRBV6-1
CDR3 protein: CASSEGPRGWSENEQFF
CDR3 DNA: TGTGCCAGCAGTGAAGGACCTAGGGGGTGGTCAGAAAATGAGCAGTTCTTC

CDR3 length: 17
D gene: .
J gene: TRBJ1-3
clone size: few
V gene: TRBV3-1/TRBV3-2
CDR3 protein: CASSESGVRYTGNTIYF
CDR3 DNA: TGTGCCAGCAGCGAAAGCGGAGTAAGGTATACGGGAAACACCATATATTTT

CDR3 length: 14
D gene: .
J gene: TRBJ2-5
clone size: .
V gene: TRBV2
CDR3 protein: CASSGNRYWETQYF
CDR3 DNA: TGTGCCAGCAGTGGAAATAGATACTGGGAGACCCAGTACTTC

CDR3 length: 14
D gene: TRBD1
J gene: TRBJ2-7
clone size: .
V gene: TRBV7-9
CDR3 protein: CASSLPQGAYEQYF
CDR3 DNA: TGTGCCAGCAGCTTACCCCAGGGGGCCTACGAGCAGTACTTC

CDR3 length: 15
D gene: TRBD1
J gene: TRBJ1-2
clone size: .
V gene: TRBV9
CDR3 protein: CASSVEVRGQRGYTF
CDR3 DNA: TGTGCCAGCAGCGTAGAGGTCAGGGGGCAGCGTGGCTACACCTTC

CDR3 length: 16
D gene: TRBD1
J gene: TRBJ1-2
clone size: .
V gene: TRBV7-9
CDR3 protein: CANHFPGQGTNYGYTF
CDR3 DNA: TGTGCCAACCACTTCCCGGGACAGGGGACTAACTATGGCTACACCTTC

CDR3 length: 16
D gene: TRBD1
J gene: TRBJ1-5
clone size: once
V gene: TRBV19
CDR3 protein: CASRQGARISNQPQHF
CDR3 DNA: TGTGCCAGCCGACAGGGGGCGCGGATTAGCAATCAGCCCCAGCATTTT

CDR3 length: 14
D gene: .
J gene: TRBJ1-2
clone size: .
V gene: TRBV6-1
CDR3 protein: CASSESGVIGGYTF
CDR3 DNA: TGTGCCAGCAGTGAATCAGGGGTTATAGGCGGCTACACCTTC

CDR3 length: 14
D gene: .
J gene: TRBJ1-6
clone size: few
V gene: TRBV30
CDR3 protein: CAWGAQGVISPLHF
CDR3 DNA: TGTGCCTGGGGGGCACAGGGTGTAATTTCACCCCTCCACTTT

CDR3 length: 15
D gene: TRBD2
J gene: TRBJ2-5
clone size: .
V gene: TRBV3-1/TRBV3-2
CDR3 protein: CASSQGLAPQETQYF
CDR3 DNA: TGTGCCAGCAGCCAGGGACTAGCGCCACAAGAGACCCAGTACTTC

CDR3 length: 15
D gene: TRBD1
J gene: TRBJ1-6
clone size: many
V gene: TRBV7-9
CDR3 protein: CASSANDRGNSPLHF
CDR3 DNA: TGTGCCAGCAGCGCAAATGACAGGGGGAACTCACCCCTCCACTTT

CDR3 length: 15
D gene: TRBD1
J gene: TRBJ1-4
clone size: .
V gene: TRBV18
CDR3 protein: CASSSSTGAGEKLFF
CDR3 DNA: TGTGCCAGCTCATCTTCGACAGGGGCGGGTGAAAAACTGTTTTTT

CDR3 length: 12
D gene: TRBD1
J gene: TRBJ1-1
clone size: .
V gene: TRBV3-1/TRBV3-2
CDR3 protein: CASSLQGVSVFF
CDR3 DNA: TGTGCCAGCAGCCTACAGGGGGTTTCGGTTTTCTTT

CDR3 length: 13
D gene: TRBD1
J gene: TRBJ1-5
clone size: .
V gene: TRBV7-8
CDR3 protein: CASSRTGDQPQHF
CDR3 DNA: TGTGCCAGCAGCCGGACAGGGGATCAGCCCCAGCATTTT

CDR3 length: 15
D gene: TRBD2
J gene: TRBJ2-2
clone size: .
V gene: TRBV9
CDR3 protein: CASSGGGTRAGELFF
CDR3 DNA: TGTGCCAGCAGCGGCGGGGGGACTAGGGCCGGGGAGCTGTTTTTT

CDR3 length: 16
D gene: TRBD2
J gene: TRBJ2-1
clone size: .
V gene: TRBV28
CDR3 protein: CASSNAALAGLNEQFF
CDR3 DNA: TGTGCCAGCAGCAACGCAGCGCTAGCGGGCCTCAATGAGCAGTTCTTC

CDR3 length: 13
D gene: TRBD1
J gene: TRBJ1-5
clone size: .
V gene: TRBV30
CDR3 protein: CAWRGQGNQPQHF
CDR3 DNA: TGTGCCTGGAGGGGACAGGGGAATCAGCCCCAGCATTTT

CDR3 length: 14
D gene: .
J gene: TRBJ1-3
clone size: .
V gene: TRBV9
CDR3 protein: CASSVVASGNTIYF
CDR3 DNA: TGTGCCAGCAGCGTAGTGGCCTCTGGAAACACCATATATTTT

CDR3 length: 12
D gene: TRBD1
J gene: TRBJ2-3
clone size: .
V gene: TRBV7-3
CDR3 protein: CASSRDRETQYF
CDR3 DNA: TGTGCCAGCAGCCGAGACAGGGAAACGCAGTATTTT

CDR3 length: 14
D gene: .
J gene: TRBJ2-7
clone size: once
V gene: TRBV27
CDR3 protein: CASQSGVASYEQYF
CDR3 DNA: TGTGCCAGTCAGTCGGGGGTCGCATCCTACGAGCAGTACTTC

CDR3 length: 12
D gene: .
J gene: TRBJ2-4
clone size: .
V gene: TRBV29-1
CDR3 protein: CSVFGQSDIQYF
CDR3 DNA: TGCAGCGTTTTTGGACAGTCGGACATTCAGTACTTC

CDR3 length: 15
D gene: .
J gene: TRBJ1-6
clone size: .
V gene: TRBV11-2
CDR3 protein: CASSLSPSRPSPLHF
CDR3 DNA: TGTGCCAGCAGCTTATCCCCCAGCAGGCCTTCACCCCTCCACTTT

CDR3 length: 17
D gene: TRBD2
J gene: TRBJ2-3
clone size: .
V gene: TRBV18
CDR3 protein: CASSPPAGGPSTDTQYF
CDR3 DNA: TGTGCCAGCTCACCACCGGCGGGGGGACCTAGCACAGATACGCAGTATTTT

CDR3 length: 14
D gene: TRBD2
J gene: TRBJ2-7
clone size: .
V gene: TRBV7-3
CDR3 protein: CASSPGTSGGEQYF
CDR3 DNA: TGTGCCAGCAGCCCGGGGACTAGCGGGGGGGAGCAGTACTTC

CDR3 length: 14
D gene: .
J gene: TRBJ2-1
clone size: .
V gene: TRBV7-9
CDR3 protein: CASRPTGETNEQFF
CDR3 DNA: TGTGCCAGCAGACCCACCGGGGAAACCAATGAGCAGTTCTTC

CDR3 length: 14
D gene: TRBD2
J gene: TRBJ2-1
clone size: .
V gene: TRBV19
CDR3 protein: CASSYSGGVNEQFF
CDR3 DNA: TGTGCCAGTAGTTACAGCGGGGGGGTCAATGAGCAGTTCTTC

CDR3 length: 15
D gene: TRBD1
J gene: TRBJ2-7
clone size: .
V gene: TRBV4-1
CDR3 protein: CASSRSGTVPYEQYF
CDR3 DNA: TGCGCCAGCAGCCGATCCGGGACAGTACCCTACGAGCAGTACTTC

CDR3 length: 17
D gene: TRBD1
J gene: TRBJ1-4
clone size: .
V gene: TRBV7-6
CDR3 protein: CASSLGRQGAANEKLFF
CDR3 DNA: TGTGCCAGCAGCTTGGGGAGACAGGGGGCGGCTAATGAAAAACTGTTTTTT

CDR3 length: 14
D gene: TRBD1
J gene: TRBJ1-2
clone size: .
V gene: TRBV5-1
CDR3 protein: CASSQQGQGDGYTF
CDR3 DNA: TGCGCCAGCAGCCAGCAGGGGCAGGGGGATGGCTACACCTTC

CDR3 length: 14
D gene: .
J gene: TRBJ2-3
clone size: .
V gene: TRBV6-1
CDR3 protein: CASSEGHSTDTQYF
CDR3 DNA: TGTGCCAGCAGTGAAGGTCACTCCACAGATACGCAGTATTTT

CDR3 length: 17
D gene: TRBD2
J gene: TRBJ2-1
clone size: .
V gene: TRBV11-2
CDR3 protein: CASSGPTSGGPYNEQFF
CDR3 DNA: TGTGCCAGCAGCGGTCCGACTAGCGGGGGACCCTACAATGAGCAGTTCTTC

CDR3 length: 16
D gene: TRBD1
J gene: TRBJ1-2
clone size: .
V gene: TRBV5-6
CDR3 protein: CASSTLGDRVNYGYTF
CDR3 DNA: TGTGCCAGCAGTACCCTAGGGGACAGAGTAAACTATGGCTACACCTTC

CDR3 length: 15
D gene: .
J gene: TRBJ2-7
clone size: .
V gene: TRBV5-4
CDR3 protein: CASSATAGPQYEQYF
CDR3 DNA: TGTGCCAGCAGCGCTACCGCGGGACCCCAATACGAGCAGTACTTC

CDR3 length: 16
D gene: .
J gene: TRBJ2-2
clone size: .
V gene: TRBV10-1
CDR3 protein: CASSDWGQANTGELFF
CDR3 DNA: TGCGCCAGCAGTGATTGGGGGCAGGCGAACACCGGGGAGCTGTTTTTT

CDR3 length: 15
D gene: TRBD2
J gene: TRBJ2-7
clone size: .
V gene: TRBV7-3
CDR3 protein: CASSLNAGAPYEQYF
CDR3 DNA: TGTGCCAGCAGCTTAAATGCGGGAGCCCCCTACGAGCAGTACTTC

CDR3 length: 16
D gene: TRBD2
J gene: TRBJ2-1
clone size: once
V gene: TRBV7-2
CDR3 protein: CASSRNLGLEANEQFF
CDR3 DNA: TGTGCCAGCAGCCGTAATCTTGGACTAGAAGCAAATGAGCAGTTCTTC

CDR3 length: 13
D gene: .
J gene: TRBJ1-1
clone size: .
V gene: TRBV29-1
CDR3 protein: CSVPTGRNTEAFF
CDR3 DNA: TGCAGCGTCCCAACGGGGAGGAACACTGAAGCTTTCTTT

CDR3 length: 13
D gene: .
J gene: TRBJ1-4
clone size: few
V gene: TRBV29-1
CDR3 protein: CSVVGHPNEKLFF
CDR3 DNA: TGCAGCGTTGTGGGACACCCTAATGAAAAACTGTTTTTT

CDR3 length: 14
D gene: .
J gene: TRBJ2-7
clone size: once
V gene: TRBV6-2/TRBV6-3
CDR3 protein: CASSYRTNSYEQYF
CDR3 DNA: TGTGCCAGCAGTTACCGGACAAATTCCTACGAGCAGTACTTC

CDR3 length: 14
D gene: TRBD1
J gene: TRBJ1-1
clone size: .
V gene: TRBV11-1
CDR3 protein: CASTRDSSNTEAFF
CDR3 DNA: TGTGCCAGCACCCGGGACAGCTCGAACACTGAAGCTTTCTTT

CDR3 length: 15
D gene: TRBD2
J gene: TRBJ2-7
clone size: .
V gene: TRBV6-1
CDR3 protein: CASSERQAGPYEQYF
CDR3 DNA: TGTGCCAGCAGTGAGAGACAAGCGGGACCCTACGAGCAGTACTTC

CDR3 length: 15
D gene: TRBD1
J gene: TRBJ2-1
clone size: .
V gene: TRBV11-3
CDR3 protein: CASSLDTGALNEQFF
CDR3 DNA: TGTGCCAGCAGCTTAGATACAGGGGCCCTCAATGAGCAGTTCTTC

CDR3 length: 15
D gene: TRBD1
J gene: TRBJ2-7
clone size: .
V gene: TRBV14
CDR3 protein: CASSQDTGQRYEQYF
CDR3 DNA: TGTGCCAGCAGCCAAGATACGGGACAGCGCTACGAGCAGTACTTC

CDR3 length: 14
D gene: TRBD1
J gene: TRBJ1-6
clone size: .
V gene: TRBV18
CDR3 protein: CASSSQGQNSPLHF
CDR3 DNA: TGTGCCAGCTCATCCCAGGGACAGAATTCACCCCTCCACTTT

CDR3 length: 18
D gene: TRBD2
J gene: TRBJ2-7
clone size: .
V gene: TRBV6-7
CDR3 protein: CASSPCSTSGREENEQYF
CDR3 DNA: TGTGCCAGCAGCCCCTGTTCGACTAGCGGGAGGGAAGAAAACGAGCAGTACTTC